A selection of T cell receptor beta chains follows, all from one sample in a study of CD8 T cells in Susac syndrome. Each CDR3 protein gets one entry after TCRdb re-called the immunoSEQ multiplex PCR reads with MiXCR. This repertoire shows roughly 200,000 distinct CDR3 sequences, about 95% found once; its top ten account for less than 0.12%. Sequencing was carried out using CD4+ T cells from PBMCs. The receptors come from a human donor in good health. CDR3s include the opening cysteine and the closing phenylalanine or tryptophan. A D gene is named only where the DNA matches it firmly. Expanded clones get a size class; other rows say once, few or many, or leave the size out.

d_gene	len	abundance	v_gene	j_gene	CDR3aa	CDR3nt
NA	16	once	TRBV20-1	TRBJ2-4	CSARSPRLVVKNIQYF	TGCAGTGCTAGGTCCCCCAGACTAGTCGTCAAAAACATTCAGTACTTC
NA	13	NA	TRBV29-1	TRBJ2-3	CSVGPGSTDTQYF	TGCAGCGTGGGACCGGGCAGCACAGATACGCAGTATTTT
NA	11	NA	TRBV12-3/TRBV12-4	TRBJ2-7	CASRAEIEQYF	TGTGCCAGCAGGGCGGAGATTGAGCAGTACTTC
NA	14	NA	TRBV4-3	TRBJ2-5	CASSQDRAVETQYF	TGCGCCAGCAGCCAAGATCGGGCCGTGGAGACCCAGTACTTC
NA	13	NA	TRBV20-1	TRBJ2-3	CSASSAVTDTQYF	TGCAGTGCTAGCTCAGCTGTGACAGATACGCAGTATTTT
NA	14	NA	TRBV5-1	TRBJ2-7	CASSQFQEPYEQYF	TGCGCCAGCAGCCAATTCCAGGAACCCTACGAGCAGTACTTC
TRBD2	13	NA	TRBV3-1	TRBJ2-1	CASTGLALYEQFF	TGTGCCAGCACGGGACTAGCGCTATATGAGCAGTTCTTC
NA	11	NA	TRBV11-2	TRBJ2-1	CASSRPGEQFF	TGTGCCAGCAGCCGTCCCGGTGAGCAGTTCTTC
NA	11	NA	TRBV12-3/TRBV12-4	TRBJ1-2	CASSLRDRGTF	TGTGCCAGCAGTTTGAGGGACCGCGGGACCTTC
TRBD1	14	NA	TRBV29-1	TRBJ2-5	CSVEPGQGRETQYF	TGCAGCGTCGAGCCGGGACAGGGAAGAGAGACCCAGTACTTC
TRBD1	16	NA	TRBV12-3/TRBV12-4	TRBJ2-2	CASSFGGQGSTGELFF	TGTGCCAGCAGTTTTGGGGGACAGGGGAGCACCGGGGAGCTGTTTTTT
NA	13	NA	TRBV27	TRBJ1-2	CASSWRGDYGYTF	TGTGCCAGCAGTTGGAGGGGGGACTATGGCTACACCTTC
NA	13	NA	TRBV7-9	TRBJ1-1	CASLLSGVTEAFF	TGTGCCAGCCTCCTATCAGGGGTCACTGAAGCTTTCTTT
NA	14	once	TRBV7-6	TRBJ2-3	CASSLALAADTQYF	TGTGCCAGCAGCTTAGCACTAGCCGCTGATACGCAGTATTTT
NA	14	NA	TRBV30	TRBJ1-4	CAWSVDGLGEKLFF	TGTGCCTGGAGTGTTGACGGATTGGGCGAAAAACTGTTTTTT
TRBD1	14	NA	TRBV29-1	TRBJ2-4	CSVDHGTGGNIQYF	TGCAGCGTCGACCACGGGACAGGGGGCAACATTCAGTACTTC